This T cell receptor beta chain comes out of a study of blood T cell repertoires in COVID-19. Across the whole study: From the United States, Italy and Spain came samples of acute and convalescent COVID-19. Nucleic acid was either cDNA or gDNA, and it came from T cells, B-cell-depleted T cells, or PBMCs.

In the authors' workflow: Reference gene primer amplification yielded estimated nucleated cell counts. Repertoires were generated with immunoSEQ multiplex PCR, while TCRdb's copy carries only in-frame clones and drops some. V, J and clone size are those of that table, while D and trimming were read from the DNA. The sample has hundreds of thousands of clones, just under 90% seen once. The sample consisted of peripheral blood. This TCR was sampled from a woman aged 18 to 35 with acute or convalescent COVID-19.

CDR3 in amino acids: CASSPGLNTGELFF. For the CDR3, the DNA is TGTGCCAGCTCTCCGGGATTAAACACCGGGGAGCTGTTTTTT. This chain connects TRBV18 to TRBJ2-2; D might be TRBD2 (5 bases). The V gene's germline CDR1 is KGHSH and CDR2 LQKENI. Trimming left V 6 bases short and J 2 bases short, with 10 bases between. The CDR3 totals 14 residues.